The T cell receptor beta chain described here comes from a study of blood T cell repertoires in COVID-19. Study in general: Some COVID-19 samples were acute and others convalescent; all came from the United States, Italy and Spain. PBMCs, B-cell-depleted T cells, or T cells were the source of the cDNA or gDNA that made up the material.

The germline gives CDR1 GTSNPN, CDR2 SVGIG (reference sequence). The CDR3 has 17 amino acids. J lost 0 bases, V lost 6 bases, and 12 bases had no gene match. This clone was observed a handful of times. In the original analysis: Reference gene primer amplification in the assay estimated nucleated cell counts. Clones were sequenced by immunoSEQ multiplex PCR, and TCRdb holds only the in-frame ones, with some missing. V, J and clone size are taken as reported in that table, and D and trimming were inferred from the DNA itself. The repertoire holds about 120,000 clones, with over 60% as singletons. The rearrangement joins TRBV30 to TRBJ2-4; 9 bases line up with TRBD1. The sequence was obtained from a human donor in a cohort sampled during active COVID-19. Sequencing was carried out using peripheral blood. Here the CDR3 reads CACLPGTGLLAKNIQYF. CDR3 nucleotide sequence: TGTGCCTGCCTTCCCGGGACAGGGTTACTAGCCAAAAACATTCAGTACTTC.